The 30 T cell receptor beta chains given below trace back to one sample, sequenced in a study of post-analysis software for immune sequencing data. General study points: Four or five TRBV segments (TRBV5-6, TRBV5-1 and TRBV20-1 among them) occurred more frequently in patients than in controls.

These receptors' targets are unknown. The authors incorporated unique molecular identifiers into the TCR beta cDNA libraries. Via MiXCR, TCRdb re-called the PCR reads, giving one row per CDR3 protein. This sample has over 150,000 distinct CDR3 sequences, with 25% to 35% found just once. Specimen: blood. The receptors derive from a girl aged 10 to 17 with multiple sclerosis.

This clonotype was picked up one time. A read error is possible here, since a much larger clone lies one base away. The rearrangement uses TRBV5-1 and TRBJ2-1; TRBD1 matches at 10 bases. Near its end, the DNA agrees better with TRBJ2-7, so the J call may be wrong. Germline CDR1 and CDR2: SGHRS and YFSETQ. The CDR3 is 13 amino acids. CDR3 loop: CASKGQGLNEQYF. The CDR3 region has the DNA TGCGCCAGCAAGGGACAGGGGCTCAATGAGCAGTACTTC.

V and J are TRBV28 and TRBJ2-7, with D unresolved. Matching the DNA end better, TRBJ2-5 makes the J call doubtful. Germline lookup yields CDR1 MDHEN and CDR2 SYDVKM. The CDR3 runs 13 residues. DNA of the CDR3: TGTGCCAGCAATTTTTCCGATACAGAGACCCAGTACTTC. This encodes CASNFSDTETQYF.

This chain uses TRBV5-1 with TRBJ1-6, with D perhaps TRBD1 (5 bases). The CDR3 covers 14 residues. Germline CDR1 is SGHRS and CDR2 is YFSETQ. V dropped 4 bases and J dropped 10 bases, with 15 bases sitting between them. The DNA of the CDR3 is TGCGCCAGCAGCGGGGCCCTGGGCGGCTCACCCCTCCACTTT. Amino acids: CASSGALGGSPLHF.

The CDR3 DNA reads as TGTGCCAGCAGCCTGTACAGGACCGGGGAGCTGTTTTTT. Translation gives CASSLYRTGELFF. The chain recombines TRBV12-3 or TRBV12-4 with TRBJ2-2, with D perhaps TRBD1 (5 bases). The CDR3 consists of 13 residues. With 6 bases removed from V and 5 bases from J, the gap between germline ends came to 10 bases.

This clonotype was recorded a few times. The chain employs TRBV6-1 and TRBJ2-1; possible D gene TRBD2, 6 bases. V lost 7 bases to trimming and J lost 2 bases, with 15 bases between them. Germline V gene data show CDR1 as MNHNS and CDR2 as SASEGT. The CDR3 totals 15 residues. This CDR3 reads CASKREAPTYNEQFF. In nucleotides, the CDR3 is TGTGCCAGCAAGAGGGAGGCGCCTACCTACAATGAGCAGTTCTTC.

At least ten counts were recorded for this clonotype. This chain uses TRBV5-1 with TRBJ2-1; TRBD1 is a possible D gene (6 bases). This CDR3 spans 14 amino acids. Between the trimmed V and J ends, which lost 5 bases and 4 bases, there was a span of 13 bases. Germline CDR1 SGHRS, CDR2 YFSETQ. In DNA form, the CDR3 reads TGCGCCAGCAGGTCAGGGGACCCGTACAATGAGCAGTTCTTC. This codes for CASRSGDPYNEQFF.

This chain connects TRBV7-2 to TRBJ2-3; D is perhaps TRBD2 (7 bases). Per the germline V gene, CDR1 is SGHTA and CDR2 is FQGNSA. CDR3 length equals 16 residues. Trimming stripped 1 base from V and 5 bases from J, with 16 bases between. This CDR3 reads CASSLVGGGRIDTQYF. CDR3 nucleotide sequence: TGTGCCAGCAGCTTAGTAGGGGGGGGGCGTATAGATACGCAGTATTTT. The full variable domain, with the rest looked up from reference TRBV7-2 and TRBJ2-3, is GAGVSQSPSNKVTEKGKDVELRCDPISGHTALYWYRQSLGQGLEFLIYFQGNSAPDKSGLPSDRFSAERTGGSVSTLTIQRTQQEDSAVYLCASSLVGGGRIDTQYFGPGTRLTVL.

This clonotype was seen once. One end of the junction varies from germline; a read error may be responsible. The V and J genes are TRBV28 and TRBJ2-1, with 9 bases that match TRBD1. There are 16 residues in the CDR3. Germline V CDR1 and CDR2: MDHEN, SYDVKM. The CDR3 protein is CANSPHGQGRNYEQFF. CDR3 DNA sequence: TGTGCCAACAGTCCCCACGGACAGGGGAGGAACTATGAGCAGTTCTTC.

The CDR3 here is CASSPVDPRRGFLDTEAFF. The CDR3 DNA reads TGCGCCAGCAGCCCGGTGGACCCACGCAGGGGGTTCTTGGACACTGAAGCTTTCTTT. This chain uses TRBV5-1 with TRBJ1-1; TRBD1 aligns across 7 bases. With 4 bases clipped from V and 3 bases from J, the junction kept 21 bases outside the gene matches. This CDR3 spans 19 amino acids. Germline lookup yields CDR1 SGHRS and CDR2 YFSETQ.

The CDR3 DNA sequence: TGTGCCAGTAGTTTCCAGGGGGCGCCTCTGCAGTACTTC. Amino acids: CASSFQGAPLQYF. The chain recombines TRBV19 with TRBJ2-5; 8 positions agree with TRBD1. The germline CDR1 and CDR2 sequences are LNHDA and SQIVND (reference sequence). With V trimmed by 5 bases and J by 11 bases, 10 bases remained unmatched. CDR3 length: 13 amino acids.

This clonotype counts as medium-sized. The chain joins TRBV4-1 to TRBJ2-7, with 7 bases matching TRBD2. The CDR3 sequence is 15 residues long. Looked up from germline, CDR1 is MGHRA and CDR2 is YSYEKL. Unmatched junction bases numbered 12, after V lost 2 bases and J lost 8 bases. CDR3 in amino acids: CASSQPGSSGMKQYF. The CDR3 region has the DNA TGCGCCAGCAGCCAACCCGGTTCAAGCGGGATGAAGCAGTACTTC.

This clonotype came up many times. The CDR3 sequence: CASSLAVRGSEQYF. For the CDR3, the DNA is TGCGCCAGCAGCTTGGCGGTCCGAGGAAGCGAGCAGTACTTC. The J gene is TRBJ2-7, the V gene TRBV5-1; D ambiguous. The CDR3 length is 14 residues. The germline V gene encodes CDR1 SGHRS and CDR2 YFSETQ. V gave up 0 bases and J gave up 6 bases, with 13 bases separating them.

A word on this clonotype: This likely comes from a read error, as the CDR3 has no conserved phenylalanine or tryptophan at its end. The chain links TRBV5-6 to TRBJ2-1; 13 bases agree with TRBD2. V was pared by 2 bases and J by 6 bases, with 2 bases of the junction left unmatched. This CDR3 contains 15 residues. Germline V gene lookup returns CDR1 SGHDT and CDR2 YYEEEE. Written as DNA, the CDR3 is TGTGCCAGCAGCTTCGGGACTAGCGGGATCAATGAGCAGTTCGTC. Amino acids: CASSFGTSGINEQFV.

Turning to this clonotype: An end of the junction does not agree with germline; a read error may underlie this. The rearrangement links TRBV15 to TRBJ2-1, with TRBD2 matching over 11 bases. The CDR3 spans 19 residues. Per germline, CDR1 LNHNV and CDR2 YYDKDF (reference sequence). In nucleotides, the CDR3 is TGTGCCACCAGCAGAGAGGGACTAGCGGCTATTAGCTCCTCCAATGAGCAGTTCTTC. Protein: CATSREGLAAISSSNEQFF. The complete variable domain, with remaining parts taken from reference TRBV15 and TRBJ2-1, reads DAMVIQNPRYQVTQFGKPVTLSCSQTLNHNVMYWYQQKSSQAPKLLFHYYDKDFNNEADTPDNFQSRRPNTSFCFLDIRSPGLGDTAMYLCATSREGLAAISSSNEQFFGPGTRLTVL.

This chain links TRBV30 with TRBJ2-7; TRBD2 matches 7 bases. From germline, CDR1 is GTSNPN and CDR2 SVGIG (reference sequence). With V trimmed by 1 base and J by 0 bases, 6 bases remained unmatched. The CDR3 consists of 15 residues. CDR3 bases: TGTGCCTGGAGTGGACCGGGACTAACCTCCTACGAGCAGTACTTC. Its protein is CAWSGPGLTSYEQYF.

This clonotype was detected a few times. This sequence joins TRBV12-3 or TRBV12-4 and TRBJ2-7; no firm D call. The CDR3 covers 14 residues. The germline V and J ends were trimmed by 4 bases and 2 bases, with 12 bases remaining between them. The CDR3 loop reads CASSWRNGAYEQYF. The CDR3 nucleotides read TGTGCCAGCAGTTGGAGAAACGGAGCCTACGAGCAGTACTTC.

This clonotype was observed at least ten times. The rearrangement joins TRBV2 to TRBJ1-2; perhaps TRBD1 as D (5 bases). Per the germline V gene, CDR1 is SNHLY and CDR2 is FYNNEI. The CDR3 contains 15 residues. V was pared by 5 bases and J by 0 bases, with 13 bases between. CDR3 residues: CASSLGRESNYGYTF. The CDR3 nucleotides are TGTGCCAGCAGTTTGGGCAGGGAGTCTAACTATGGCTACACCTTC.

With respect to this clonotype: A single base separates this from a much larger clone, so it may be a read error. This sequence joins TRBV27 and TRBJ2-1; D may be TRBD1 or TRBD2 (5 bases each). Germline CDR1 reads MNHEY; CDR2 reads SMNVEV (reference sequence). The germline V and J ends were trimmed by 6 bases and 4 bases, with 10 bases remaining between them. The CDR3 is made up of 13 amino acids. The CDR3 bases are TGTGCCAGCAGGTTCGAGGGGTACAATGAGCAGTTCTTC. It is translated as CASRFEGYNEQFF.

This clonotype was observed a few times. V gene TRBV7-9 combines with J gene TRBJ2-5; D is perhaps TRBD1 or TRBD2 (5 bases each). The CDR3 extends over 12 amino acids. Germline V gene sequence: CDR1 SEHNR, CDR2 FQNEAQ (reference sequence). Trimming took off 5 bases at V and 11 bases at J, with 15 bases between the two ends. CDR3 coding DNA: TGTGCCAGCAGCGGTCTAGACAGAGGGCAGTACTTC. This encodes CASSGLDRGQYF.

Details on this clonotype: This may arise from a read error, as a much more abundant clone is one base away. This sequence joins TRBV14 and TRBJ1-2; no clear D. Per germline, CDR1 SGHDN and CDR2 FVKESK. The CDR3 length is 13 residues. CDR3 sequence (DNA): TGTGACAGCAGCCAAGGGCCGAACTATGGCTACACCTTC. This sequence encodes CDSSQGPNYGYTF.

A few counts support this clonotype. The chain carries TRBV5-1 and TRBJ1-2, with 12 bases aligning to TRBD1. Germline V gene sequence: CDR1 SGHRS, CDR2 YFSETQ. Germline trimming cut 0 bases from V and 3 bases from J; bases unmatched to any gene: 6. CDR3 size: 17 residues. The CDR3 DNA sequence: TGCGCCAGCAGCTTGGACGGGACAGGGGGCAGGGACTATGGCTACACCTTC. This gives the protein CASSLDGTGGRDYGYTF.

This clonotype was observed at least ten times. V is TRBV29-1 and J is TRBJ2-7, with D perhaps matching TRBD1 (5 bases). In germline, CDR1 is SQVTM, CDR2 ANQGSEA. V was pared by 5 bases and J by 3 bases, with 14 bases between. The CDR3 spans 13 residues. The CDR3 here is CSVTGQPSYEQYF. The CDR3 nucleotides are TGCAGCGTTACCGGACAACCCAGCTACGAGCAGTACTTC.

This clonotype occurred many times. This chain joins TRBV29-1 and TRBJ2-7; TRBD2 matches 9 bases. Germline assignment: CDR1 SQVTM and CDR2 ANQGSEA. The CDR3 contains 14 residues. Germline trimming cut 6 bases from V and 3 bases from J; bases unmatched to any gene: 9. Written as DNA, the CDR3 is TGCAGCGTCCTAGCGGGATTCACCGACTACGAGCAGTACTTC. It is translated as CSVLAGFTDYEQYF.

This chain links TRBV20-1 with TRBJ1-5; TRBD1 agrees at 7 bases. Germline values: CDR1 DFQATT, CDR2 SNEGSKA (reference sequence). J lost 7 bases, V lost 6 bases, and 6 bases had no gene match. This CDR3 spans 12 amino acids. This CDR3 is CSALEGGQPQHF. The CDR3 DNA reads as TGCAGTGCACTAGAAGGGGGCCAGCCCCAGCATTTT.

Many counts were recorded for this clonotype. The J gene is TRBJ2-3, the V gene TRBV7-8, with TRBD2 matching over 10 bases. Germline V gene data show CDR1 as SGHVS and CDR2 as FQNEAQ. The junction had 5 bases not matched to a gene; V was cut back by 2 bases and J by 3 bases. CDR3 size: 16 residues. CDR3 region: CASSLRLAGVTDTQYF. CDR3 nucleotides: TGTGCCAGCAGCTTAAGGCTAGCGGGAGTAACAGATACGCAGTATTTT.

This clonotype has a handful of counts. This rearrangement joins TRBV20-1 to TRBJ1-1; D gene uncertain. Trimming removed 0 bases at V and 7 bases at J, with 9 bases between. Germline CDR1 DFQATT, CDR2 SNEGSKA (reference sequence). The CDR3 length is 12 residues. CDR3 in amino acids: CSARDPWGEAFF. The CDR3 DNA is TGCAGTGCTAGAGATCCTTGGGGTGAAGCTTTCTTT.

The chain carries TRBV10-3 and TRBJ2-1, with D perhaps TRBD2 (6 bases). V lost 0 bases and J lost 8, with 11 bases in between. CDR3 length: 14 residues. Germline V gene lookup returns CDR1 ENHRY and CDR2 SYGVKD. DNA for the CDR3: TGTGCCATCAGTGAGTCGGGGGGAGGCGATGAGCAGTTCTTC. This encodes CAISESGGGDEQFF.

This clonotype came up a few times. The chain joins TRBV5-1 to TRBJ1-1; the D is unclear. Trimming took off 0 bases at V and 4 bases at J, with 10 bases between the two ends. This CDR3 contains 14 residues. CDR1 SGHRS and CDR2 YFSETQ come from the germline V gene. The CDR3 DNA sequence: TGCGCCAGCAGCTTGGGACCCCGTAGCACTGAAGCTTTCTTT. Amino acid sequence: CASSLGPRSTEAFF.

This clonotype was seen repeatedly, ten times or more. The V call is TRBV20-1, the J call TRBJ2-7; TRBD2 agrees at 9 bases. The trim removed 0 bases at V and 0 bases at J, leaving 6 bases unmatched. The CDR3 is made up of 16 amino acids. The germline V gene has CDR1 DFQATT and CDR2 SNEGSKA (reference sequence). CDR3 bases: TGCAGTGCTAGAGATCCGGCTAGCGGGGACTCCTACGAGCAGTACTTC. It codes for CSARDPASGDSYEQYF.

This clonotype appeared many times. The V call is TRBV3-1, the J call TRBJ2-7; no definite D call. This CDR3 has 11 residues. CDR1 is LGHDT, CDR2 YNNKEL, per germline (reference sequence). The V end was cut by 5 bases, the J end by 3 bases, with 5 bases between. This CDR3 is CASSSDYEQYF. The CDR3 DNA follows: TGTGCCAGCAGCTCCGACTACGAGCAGTACTTC.